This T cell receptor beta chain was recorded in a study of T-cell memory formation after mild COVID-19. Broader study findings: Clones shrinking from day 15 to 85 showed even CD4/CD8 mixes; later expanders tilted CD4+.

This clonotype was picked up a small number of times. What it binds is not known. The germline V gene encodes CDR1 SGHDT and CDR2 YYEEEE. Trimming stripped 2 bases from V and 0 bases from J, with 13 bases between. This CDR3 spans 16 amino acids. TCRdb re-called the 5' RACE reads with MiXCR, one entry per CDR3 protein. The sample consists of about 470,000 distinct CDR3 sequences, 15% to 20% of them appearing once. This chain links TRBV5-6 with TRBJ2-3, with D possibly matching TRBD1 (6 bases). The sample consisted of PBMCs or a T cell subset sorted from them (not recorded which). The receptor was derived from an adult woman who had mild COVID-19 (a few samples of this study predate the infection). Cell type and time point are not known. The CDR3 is CASSFLTGFSTDTQYF. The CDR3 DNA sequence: TGTGCCAGCAGCTTTCTGACAGGTTTTAGCACAGATACGCAGTATTTT.